The clone carrying this T cell receptor beta chain was seen repeatedly, ten times or more. Looked up from germline, CDR1 is MDHEN and CDR2 is SYDVKM. This CDR3 is 16 amino acids long. V lost 2 bases and J lost 4, with 17 bases in between. TCR beta CDR3 regions were amplified from RNA transcripts. Researchers ran a first-round RT-PCR on the TCR CDR3 using the HTBI primer set. TCRdb fed the multiplex PCR reads into MiXCR, producing one record per CDR3 protein. The repertoire consists of under 400,000 distinct CDR3 sequences, with roughly 25% occurring once and the leading ten covering about 73%. The record originates from a study of T cells in Graves' hyperthyroidism and ophthalmopathy. Patients showing uncontrolled infection, other autoimmune disease, pregnancy or lactation were ineligible.

Source material: blood. This receptor was obtained from a man aged 50 to 59 with Graves' hyperthyroidism. The chain has TRBV28 and TRBJ1-1, with D uncertain. The CDR3 here is CASSLGQASPGTEAFF. CDR3 bases: TGTGCCAGCAGTTTAGGGCAGGCGAGTCCGGGCACTGAAGCTTTCTTT.